Following are 10 T cell receptor beta chains from one sample sequenced in a study of shared clonotypes between healthy human individuals. Only in-frame clones appear in the TCRdb table, and some are missing; sequencing was by immunoSEQ multiplex PCR. This sample has about half a million clones; 77% occur once, and the top ten carry about 12%. The sequencing input was PBMCs. The receptors were sampled from a woman between 40 and 50 years old in good health. Some clones in this sample may be carry-over from other donors' samples.

The chain combines TRBV4-1 with TRBJ2-2; either TRBD1 or TRBD2 may supply D (5 bases each). This CDR3 spans 17 amino acids. The germline gives CDR1 MGHRA, CDR2 YSYEKL. Trimming removed 1 base at V and 2 bases at J, with 14 bases between. The CDR3 DNA sequence: TGCGCCAGCAGCCAAGGGGCGTGGGGGAGCAACACCGGGGAGCTGTTTTTT. This sequence encodes CASSQGAWGSNTGELFF.

The chain joins TRBV28 to TRBJ2-1; 14 nucleotides agree with TRBD2. The CDR3 extends over 16 amino acids. CDR1 is MDHEN, CDR2 SYDVKM, per germline. With 6 bases clipped from V and 0 bases from J, the junction kept 1 base outside the gene matches. CDR3: CASRGTSGGSYNEQFF. CDR3 nucleotide sequence: TGTGCCAGCAGGGGGACTAGCGGGGGCTCCTACAATGAGCAGTTCTTC.

Turning to this clone: This may be a read error, as it is one base from a much larger clone. Other nucleotide sequences in the sample specify the same CDR3. The CDR3 reads CASSFRQGRKLFF. CDR3 sequence (DNA): TGCGCCAGCAGTTTTCGGCAGGGTCGGAAACTGTTTTTT. The chain employs TRBV27 and TRBJ1-4, with TRBD1 as a possible D gene (5 bases). Germline CDR1 MNHEY, CDR2 SMNVEV (reference sequence). The CDR3 runs 13 residues.

A single count supports this clone. The rearrangement uses TRBV4-2 and TRBJ2-7; 7 bases agree with TRBD2. CDR3 size: 18 residues. The V gene's germline CDR1 is LGHNA and CDR2 YNFKEQ. V shed 0 bases, J shed 1 base, and the junction held 12 bases outside the gene matches. The CDR3 DNA reads as TGTGCCAGCAGCCAAGACCAGAATCCATGGGGGGGATCCTACGAGCAGTACTTC. This translates into CASSQDQNPWGGSYEQYF.

DNA for the CDR3: TGTGCCAGCAGTTACTCGAGGCTAGCGGGTGCCTACGAGCAGTACTTC. Residues: CASSYSRLAGAYEQYF. The chain employs TRBV6-5 and TRBJ2-7; TRBD2 agrees at 8 bases. The CDR3 covers 16 residues. The V gene end was trimmed by 0 bases and the J gene end by 2 bases; junction bases not matched to a gene: 6. Germline V gene data show CDR1 as MNHEY and CDR2 as SVGAGI.

The chain links TRBV6-6 to TRBJ2-1; TRBD2 matches at 9 bases. The V gene end was trimmed by 6 bases and the J gene end by 9 bases; junction bases not matched to a gene: 3. Germline values: CDR1 MNHNY, CDR2 SVGAGI (reference sequence). This CDR3 is 12 amino acids long. The CDR3 nucleotides read TGTGCCAGCAGCCAAGCGGGAGGTGAGCAGTTCTTC. Protein product: CASSQAGGEQFF.

The rearrangement joins TRBV11-2 to TRBJ1-1; D gene ambiguous. This CDR3 has 12 residues. V lost 1 base and J 12 bases, leaving 12 bases between the germline ends. Germline CDR1 and CDR2: SGHAT and FQNNGV. CDR3 DNA: TGTGCCAGCAGCTTAGTTGGTCGTTGGACTTTCTTT. This translates into CASSLVGRWTFF.

In regard to this clone: The likely explanation is a read error, given a far larger clone one base away. The chain joins TRBV7-9 to TRBJ1-2; a weak D match, TRBD1 (5 bases). CDR3 length equals 14 residues. The germline V gene encodes CDR1 SEHNR and CDR2 FQNEAQ (reference sequence). The CDR3 DNA is TGTGCCAGCAGCTTAGCCGGGACCGCATATGGCTACATCTTC. Amino acids: CASSLAGTAYGYIF. Full variable domain (missing parts from reference TRBV7-9 and TRBJ1-2): DTGVSQNPRHKITKRGQNVTFRCDPISEHNRLYWYRQTLGQGPEFLTYFQNEAQLEKSRLLSDRFSAERPKGSFSTLEIQRTEQGDSAMYLCASSLAGTAYGYIFGSGTRLTVV.

The chain joins TRBV19 to TRBJ2-5; 8 positions match TRBD2. The CDR3 spans 15 residues. V lost 6 bases to trimming and J lost 1 base; unmatched junction nucleotides: 7. CDR1 is LNHDA, CDR2 SQIVND, per germline (reference sequence). The DNA of the CDR3 is TGTGCCAGTAGCCCCGGGACTAGGCCCCAAGAGACCCAGTACTTC. It encodes CASSPGTRPQETQYF.

V and J are TRBV6-5 and TRBJ1-1; no reliable D call. This CDR3 region has 14 residues. The V gene's germline CDR1 is MNHEY and CDR2 SVGAGI. Trimming took off 2 bases at V and 0 bases at J, with 7 bases between the two ends. DNA of the CDR3: TGTGCCAGCAGTTACCTGGGTATGAACACTGAAGCTTTCTTT. Its protein product is CASSYLGMNTEAFF.